This T cell receptor (beta chain) was found in a study of identical twins. Notes on the study in general: Weaker excess twin sharing was observed in beta out-of-frame sequences. The study based its conclusions on cross-sectional statistical analysis and did not follow the same donors.

This clonotype was detected only a few times. Its antigen is unidentified. An end of the junction does not agree with germline; a read error may underlie this. TCRdb called the 5' RACE reads again in MiXCR, with one record for every CDR3 protein. Among roughly 720,000 distinct CDR3 sequences listed, 15% to 20% were seen once. The same data also contributed to another study, on T cells expressing NK-cell markers. That paper notes: HCMV serostatus: seven of eight sequenced donors positive, one negative. An anti-gamma-delta TCR antibody was added in several experiments. It restricted sorting to alpha-beta TCR-expressing T cells.

Sequenced: PBMCs. This receptor was identified in a woman between 18 and 29 years old in good health.

The CDR3 nucleotides are TGTGCTAGCAGCTTAGAGGGACTAGCGTCCCAGACCCAGTACTTC. Its protein is CASSLEGLASQTQYF. J is TRBJ2-5 and V is TRBV7-7, with 10 bases aligning to TRBD2. The germline CDR1 and CDR2 sequences are SSHAT and FNYEAQ (reference sequence). The CDR3 covers 15 residues.